This T cell receptor beta chain comes out of a study of blood T cell repertoires in COVID-19. Background on the study: PBMCs, B-cell-depleted T cells, or T cells provided the cDNA or gDNA that made up the material.

V trimming: 2 bases; J trimming: 4 bases; junction bases outside the gene matches: 12. The CDR3 is made up of 17 amino acids. Germline assignment: CDR1 SGHRS and CDR2 YFSETQ. Assay: immunoSEQ multiplex PCR; the TCRdb copy retains only in-frame clones and omits some. The sample carries some 300,000 clones, more than 70% recorded once. The source of this sequence is a woman aged 25 to 39 who had recovered from COVID-19. V gene TRBV5-1 combines with J gene TRBJ2-5, with 9 bases identical to TRBD1. The source material was peripheral blood. CDR3 nucleotide sequence: TGCGCCAGCAGCTTATACAGGGGGCAGAATGGGTTAGAGACCCAGTACTTC. Translated: CASSLYRGQNGLETQYF.